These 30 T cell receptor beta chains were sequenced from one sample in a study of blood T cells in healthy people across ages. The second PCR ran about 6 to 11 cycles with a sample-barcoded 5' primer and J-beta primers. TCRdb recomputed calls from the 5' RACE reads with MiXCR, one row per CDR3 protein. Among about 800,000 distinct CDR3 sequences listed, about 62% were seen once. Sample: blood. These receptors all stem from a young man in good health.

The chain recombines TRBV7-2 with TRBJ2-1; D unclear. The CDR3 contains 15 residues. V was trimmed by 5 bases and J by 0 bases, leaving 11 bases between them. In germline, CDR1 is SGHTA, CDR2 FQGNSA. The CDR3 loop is CASSPTMSSYNEQFF. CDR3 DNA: TGTGCCAGCAGCCCCACCATGAGCTCCTACAATGAGCAGTTCTTC.

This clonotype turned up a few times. The CDR3 coding sequence is TGCAGTGCTAGCCGGCCGAATACCTACGAGCAGTACTTC. Its translation is CSASRPNTYEQYF. This rearrangement joins TRBV20-1 to TRBJ2-7, with D uncertain. Germline V lookup: CDR1 DFQATT, CDR2 SNEGSKA (reference sequence). The V end lost 3 bases, the J end lost 2 bases, and 11 bases lay between the germline ends. The CDR3 is 13 residues long.

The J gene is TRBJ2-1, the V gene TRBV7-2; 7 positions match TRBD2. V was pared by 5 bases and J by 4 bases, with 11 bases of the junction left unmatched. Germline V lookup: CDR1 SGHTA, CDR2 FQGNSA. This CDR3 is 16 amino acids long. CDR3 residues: CASSLSRGAGYNEQFF. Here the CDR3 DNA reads TGTGCCAGCAGCCTATCGAGGGGAGCGGGATACAATGAGCAGTTCTTC.

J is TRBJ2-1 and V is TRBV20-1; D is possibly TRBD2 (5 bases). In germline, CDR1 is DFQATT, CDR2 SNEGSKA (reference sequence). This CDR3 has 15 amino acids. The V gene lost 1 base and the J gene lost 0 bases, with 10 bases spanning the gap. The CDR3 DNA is TGCAGTGCTAGAGCTATCGGGGACTCCTACAATGAGCAGTTCTTC. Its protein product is CSARAIGDSYNEQFF.

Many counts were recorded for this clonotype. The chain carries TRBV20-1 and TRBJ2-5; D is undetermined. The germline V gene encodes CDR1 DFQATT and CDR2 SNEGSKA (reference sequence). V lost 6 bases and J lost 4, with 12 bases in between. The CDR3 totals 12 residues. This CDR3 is CSAPADSETQYF. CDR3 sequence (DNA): TGCAGTGCCCCTGCGGATTCAGAGACCCAGTACTTC.

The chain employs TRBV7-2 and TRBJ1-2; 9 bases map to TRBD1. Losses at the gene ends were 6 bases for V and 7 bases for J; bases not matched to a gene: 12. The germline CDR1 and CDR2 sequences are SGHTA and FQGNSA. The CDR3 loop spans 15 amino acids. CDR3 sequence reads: CASSQLQGAMGGYTF. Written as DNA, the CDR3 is TGTGCCAGCAGTCAATTACAGGGGGCAATGGGTGGCTACACCTTC.

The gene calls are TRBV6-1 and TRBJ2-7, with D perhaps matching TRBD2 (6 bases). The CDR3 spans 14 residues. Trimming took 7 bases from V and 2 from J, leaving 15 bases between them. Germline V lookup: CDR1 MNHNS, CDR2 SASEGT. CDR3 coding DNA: TGTGCCAGCATCAAAACTAGCCACACCTACGAGCAGTACTTC. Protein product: CASIKTSHTYEQYF.

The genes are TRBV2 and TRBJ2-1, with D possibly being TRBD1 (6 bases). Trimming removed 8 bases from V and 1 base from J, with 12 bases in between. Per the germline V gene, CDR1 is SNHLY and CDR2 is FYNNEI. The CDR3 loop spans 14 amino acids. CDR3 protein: CASRTGMSYNEQFF. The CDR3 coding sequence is TGTGCCAGCCGAACAGGGATGTCCTACAATGAGCAGTTCTTC.

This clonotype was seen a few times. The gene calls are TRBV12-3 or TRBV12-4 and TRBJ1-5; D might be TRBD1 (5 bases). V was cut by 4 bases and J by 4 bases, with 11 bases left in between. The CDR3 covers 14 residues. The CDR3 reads CASSSPGPNQPQHF. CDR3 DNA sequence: TGTGCCAGCAGTTCACCGGGACCAAATCAGCCCCAGCATTTT.

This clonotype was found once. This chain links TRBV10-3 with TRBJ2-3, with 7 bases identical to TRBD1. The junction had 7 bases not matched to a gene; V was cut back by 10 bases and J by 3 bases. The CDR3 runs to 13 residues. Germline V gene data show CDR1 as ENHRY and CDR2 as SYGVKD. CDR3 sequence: CATATGPTDTQYF. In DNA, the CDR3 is TGTGCCACCGCGACAGGGCCTACAGATACGCAGTATTTT.

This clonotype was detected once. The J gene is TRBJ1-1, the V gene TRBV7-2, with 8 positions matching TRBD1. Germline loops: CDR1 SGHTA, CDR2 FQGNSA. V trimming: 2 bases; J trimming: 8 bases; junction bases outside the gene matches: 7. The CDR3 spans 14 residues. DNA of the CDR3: TGTGCCAGCAGCTTAATCGCAGGGGGCGGAGAAGCTTTCTTT. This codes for CASSLIAGGGEAFF.

This chain's CDR3 is CASSVMGREAFF. CDR3 DNA sequence: TGTGCCAGCAGCGTGATGGGGCGTGAAGCTTTCTTT. This chain uses TRBV7-2 with TRBJ1-1, with D possibly being TRBD1 (5 bases). Germline lookup yields CDR1 SGHTA and CDR2 FQGNSA. Trimming took 5 bases from V and 7 from J, leaving 11 bases between them. This CDR3 has 12 residues.

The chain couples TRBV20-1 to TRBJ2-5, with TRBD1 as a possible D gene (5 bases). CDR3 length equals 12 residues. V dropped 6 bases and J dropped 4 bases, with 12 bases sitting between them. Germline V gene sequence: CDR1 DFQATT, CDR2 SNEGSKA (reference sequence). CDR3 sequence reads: CSADSDRETQYF. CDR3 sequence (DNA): TGCAGTGCAGACAGTGACCGAGAGACCCAGTACTTC.

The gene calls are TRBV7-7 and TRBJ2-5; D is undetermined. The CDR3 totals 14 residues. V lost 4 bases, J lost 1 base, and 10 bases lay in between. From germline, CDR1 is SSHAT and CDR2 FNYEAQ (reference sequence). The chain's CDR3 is CASSSSDFQETQYF. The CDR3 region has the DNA TGTGCCAGCAGCTCGTCTGACTTCCAAGAGACCCAGTACTTC.

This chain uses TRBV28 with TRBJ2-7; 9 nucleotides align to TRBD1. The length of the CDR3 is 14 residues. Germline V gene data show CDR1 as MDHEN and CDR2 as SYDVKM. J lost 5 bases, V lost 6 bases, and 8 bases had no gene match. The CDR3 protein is CASSDGTGGNEQYF. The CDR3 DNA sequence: TGTGCCAGCAGCGACGGTACAGGGGGCAACGAGCAGTACTTC. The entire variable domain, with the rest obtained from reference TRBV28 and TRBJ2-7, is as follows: DVKVTQSSRYLVKRTGEKVFLECVQDMDHENMFWYRQDPGLGLRLIYFSYDVKMKEKGDIPEGYSVSREKKERFSLILESASTNQTSMYLCASSDGTGGNEQYFGPGTRLTVT.

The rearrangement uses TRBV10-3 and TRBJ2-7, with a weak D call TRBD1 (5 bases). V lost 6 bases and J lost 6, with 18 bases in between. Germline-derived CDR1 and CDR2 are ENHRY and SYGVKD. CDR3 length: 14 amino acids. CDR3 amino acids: CAISPNGANSEQYF. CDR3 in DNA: TGTGCCATCAGCCCAAATGGGGCGAATTCCGAGCAGTACTTC.

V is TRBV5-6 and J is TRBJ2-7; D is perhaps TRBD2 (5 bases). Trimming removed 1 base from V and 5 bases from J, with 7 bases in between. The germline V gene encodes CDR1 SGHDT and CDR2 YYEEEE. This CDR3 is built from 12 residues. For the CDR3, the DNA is TGTGCCAGCAGCTTGAACGGGGACGAGCAGTACTTC. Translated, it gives CASSLNGDEQYF.

CDR3 bases: TGTGCCAGCAGTTCAGACCCGAGGGGGTACTATGGCTACACCTTC. Amino acid sequence: CASSSDPRGYYGYTF. The genes are TRBV6-6 and TRBJ1-2; D possibly corresponds to TRBD1 (6 bases). In germline, CDR1 is MNHNY, CDR2 SVGAGI (reference sequence). The CDR3 is 15 amino acids. Trimming stripped 4 bases from V and 3 bases from J, with 15 bases between.

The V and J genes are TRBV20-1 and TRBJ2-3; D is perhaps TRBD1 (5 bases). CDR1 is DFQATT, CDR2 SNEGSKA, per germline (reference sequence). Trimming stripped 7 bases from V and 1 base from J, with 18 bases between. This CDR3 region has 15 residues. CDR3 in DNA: TGCAGTGTCGACAGTCGAGCCTTTGGCACAGATACGCAGTATTTT. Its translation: CSVDSRAFGTDTQYF.

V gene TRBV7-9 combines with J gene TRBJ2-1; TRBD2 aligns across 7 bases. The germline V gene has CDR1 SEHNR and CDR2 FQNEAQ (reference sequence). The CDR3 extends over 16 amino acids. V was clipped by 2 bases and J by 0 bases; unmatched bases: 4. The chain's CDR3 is CASSLRRTSSYNEQFF. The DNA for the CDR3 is TGTGCCAGCAGCTTAAGGCGGACTAGCTCCTACAATGAGCAGTTCTTC.

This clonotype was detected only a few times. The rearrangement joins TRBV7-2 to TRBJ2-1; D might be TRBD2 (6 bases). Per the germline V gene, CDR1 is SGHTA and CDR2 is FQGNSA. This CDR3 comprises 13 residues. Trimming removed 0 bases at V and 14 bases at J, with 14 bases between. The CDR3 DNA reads TGTGCCAGCAGCTTAGCTCCCGTGCGGGATAAGTTCTTC. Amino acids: CASSLAPVRDKFF.

In nucleotides, the CDR3 is TGTGCCAGCAGCTCCCGAAGTTTCACCACAGATACGCAGTATTTT. Encoded protein: CASSSRSFTTDTQYF. The V call is TRBV13, the J call TRBJ2-3; D is uncertain. The CDR3 is 15 residues long. Germline assignment: CDR1 PRHDT and CDR2 FYEKMQ (reference sequence). The V end lost 4 bases, the J end lost 2 bases, and 13 bases lay between the germline ends. Full variable domain (missing parts from reference TRBV13 and TRBJ2-3): AAGVIQSPRHLIKEKRETATLKCYPIPRHDTVYWYQQGPGQDPQFLISFYEKMQSDKGSIPDRFSAQQFSDYHSELNMSSLELGDSALYFCASSSRSFTTDTQYFGPGTRLTVL.

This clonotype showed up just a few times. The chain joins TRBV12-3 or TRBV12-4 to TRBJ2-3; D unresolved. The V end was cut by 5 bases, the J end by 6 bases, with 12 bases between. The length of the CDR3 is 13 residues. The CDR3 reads CASSPNYSDTQYF. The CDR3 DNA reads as TGTGCCAGCAGTCCAAACTATTCGGATACGCAGTATTTT.

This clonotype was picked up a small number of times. CDR3 in DNA: TGTGCCCGCGATAACCAGGCTAGCGGGGGGACGTACCAAGAGACCCAGTACTTC. Protein product: CARDNQASGGTYQETQYF. The chain uses TRBV10-3 and TRBJ2-5, with 11 nucleotides matching TRBD2. Germline-derived CDR1 and CDR2 are ENHRY and SYGVKD. V shed 11 bases, J shed 0 bases, and the junction held 17 bases outside the gene matches. This CDR3 has 18 residues.

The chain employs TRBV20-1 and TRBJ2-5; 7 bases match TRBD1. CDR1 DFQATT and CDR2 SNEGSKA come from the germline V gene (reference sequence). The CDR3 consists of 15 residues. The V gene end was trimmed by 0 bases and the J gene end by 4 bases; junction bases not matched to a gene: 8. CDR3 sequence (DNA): TGCAGTGCTAGAGATTCCACAGGGGACGGAGAGACCCAGTACTTC. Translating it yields CSARDSTGDGETQYF.

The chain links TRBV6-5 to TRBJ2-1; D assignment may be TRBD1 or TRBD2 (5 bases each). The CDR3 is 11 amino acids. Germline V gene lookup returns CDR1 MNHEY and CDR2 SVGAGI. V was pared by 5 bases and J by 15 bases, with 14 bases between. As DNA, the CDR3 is TGTGCCAGCAGTAAAGGGGCTAGCAGGTTCTTC. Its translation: CASSKGASRFF.

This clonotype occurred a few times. CDR3 amino acids: CASRYSGTSGRGSYEQYF. DNA of the CDR3: TGTGCCAGCAGATACTCCGGGACTAGCGGGAGGGGCTCCTACGAGCAGTACTTC. The chain joins TRBV7-9 to TRBJ2-7; 16 positions agree with TRBD2. V trimming: 6 bases; J trimming: 0 bases; junction bases outside the gene matches: 8. Germline values: CDR1 SEHNR, CDR2 FQNEAQ (reference sequence). The CDR3 length is 18 residues. The full variable domain, with the rest looked up from reference TRBV7-9 and TRBJ2-7, is DTGVSQNPRHKITKRGQNVTFRCDPISEHNRLYWYRQTLGQGPEFLTYFQNEAQLEKSRLLSDRFSAERPKGSFSTLEIQRTEQGDSAMYLCASRYSGTSGRGSYEQYFGPGTRLTVT.

The chain's CDR3 is CASIPDRAVRQPQHF. The CDR3 coding sequence is TGTGCCAGCATTCCGGACAGGGCGGTACGACAGCCCCAGCATTTT. This chain uses TRBV6-1 with TRBJ1-5, with 8 bases fitting TRBD1. J was trimmed by 7 bases and V by 7 bases; bases with no gene match: 12. CDR3 size: 15 residues. Germline V CDR1 and CDR2: MNHNS, SASEGT.

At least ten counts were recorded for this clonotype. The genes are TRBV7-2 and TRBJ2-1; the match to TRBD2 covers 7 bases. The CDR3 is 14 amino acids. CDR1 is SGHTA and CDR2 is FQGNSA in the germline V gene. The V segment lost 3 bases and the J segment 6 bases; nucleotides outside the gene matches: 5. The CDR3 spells CASSLSSGLNEQFF. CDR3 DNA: TGTGCCAGCAGCTTGTCTAGCGGACTCAATGAGCAGTTCTTC.

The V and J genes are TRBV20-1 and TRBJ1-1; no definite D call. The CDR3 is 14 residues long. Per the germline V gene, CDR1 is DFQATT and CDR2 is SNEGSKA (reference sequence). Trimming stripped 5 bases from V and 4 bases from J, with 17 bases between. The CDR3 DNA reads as TGCAGTGCTCCACCCTCTTCCCCGGGCACTGAAGCTTTCTTT. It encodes CSAPPSSPGTEAFF.